These T cell receptor beta chains were read from a single sample in a study of T cell responses to AZD1222 COVID-19 vaccine. Data came from immunoSEQ multiplex PCR; TCRdb stores just in-frame clones and leaves some out. The data contain over 130,000 clones, about nine tenths of them singletons. The source was peripheral blood, collected 28 days after the second AZD1222 dose. All receptors derive from an adult who received the AZD1222 COVID-19 vaccine. Both conserved end residues are part of each CDR3. The D gene is left open where the match is weak. Some rows have no size entry. The others give once, few or many, or a class for an expanded clone.

CDR3 DNA: TGTGCCAGCAGTTTCGACAGGGTGGTCTTGGAGCAGTACTTC
CDR3 protein: CASSFDRVVLEQYF
V gene: TRBV28
J gene: TRBJ2-7
D gene: TRBD1
CDR3 length: 14
clone size: NA

CDR3 DNA: TGTGCCAGCAGTAACGGACTAGCCCCCTACGAGCAGTACTTC
CDR3 protein: CASSNGLAPYEQYF
V gene: TRBV6-2/TRBV6-3
J gene: TRBJ2-7
D gene: TRBD2
CDR3 length: 14
clone size: once

CDR3 DNA: TGTGCCAGTAGTACCGGGACACCCAATCAGCCCCAGCATTTT
CDR3 protein: CASSTGTPNQPQHF
V gene: TRBV19
J gene: TRBJ1-5
D gene: NA
CDR3 length: 14
clone size: NA

CDR3 DNA: TGTGCCAGCAGAGTAGGTTGGGAGTCAGATACGCAGTATTTT
CDR3 protein: CASRVGWESDTQYF
V gene: TRBV6-5
J gene: TRBJ2-3
D gene: NA
CDR3 length: 14
clone size: NA

CDR3 DNA: TGTGCCAGCAGTTATGGAGATCCTTACGAGCAGTACTTC
CDR3 protein: CASSYGDPYEQYF
V gene: TRBV6-5
J gene: TRBJ2-7
D gene: NA
CDR3 length: 13
clone size: NA

CDR3 DNA: TGTGCCAGCAGCTTAAGCGGGAGGGTCCCCGGGGAGCTGTTTTTT
CDR3 protein: CASSLSGRVPGELFF
V gene: TRBV5-8
J gene: TRBJ2-2
D gene: TRBD2
CDR3 length: 15
clone size: NA

CDR3 DNA: TGTGCCAGCTCACATCAGCAGCCCGGGGAGCTGTTTTTT
CDR3 protein: CASSHQQPGELFF
V gene: TRBV18
J gene: TRBJ2-2
D gene: NA
CDR3 length: 13
clone size: NA

CDR3 DNA: TGTGCCAGCAGTTTTTCATCAACAACTGGGACTAGCACAGATACGCAGTATTTT
CDR3 protein: CASSFSSTTGTSTDTQYF
V gene: TRBV7-8
J gene: TRBJ2-3
D gene: NA
CDR3 length: 18
clone size: NA

CDR3 DNA: TGTGCCAGCAGCTTACTCCCCCCCCGGCAGGCGGGTGCTAATGAAAAACTGTTTTTT
CDR3 protein: CASSLLPPRQAGANEKLFF
V gene: TRBV7-6
J gene: TRBJ1-4
D gene: NA
CDR3 length: 19
clone size: NA

CDR3 DNA: TGCGCCAGCAGCCACGCCTTCACCGGGACTAGCGGGAGGTCCTCCTACAATGAGCAGTTCTTC
CDR3 protein: CASSHAFTGTSGRSSYNEQFF
V gene: TRBV4-1
J gene: TRBJ2-1
D gene: TRBD2
CDR3 length: 21
clone size: NA

CDR3 DNA: TGCGCCAGCAGCCAAGAAACAGCGGGAGGGCCGGGGGCAGATACGCAGTATTTT
CDR3 protein: CASSQETAGGPGADTQYF
V gene: TRBV4-1
J gene: TRBJ2-3
D gene: TRBD2
CDR3 length: 18
clone size: NA

CDR3 DNA: TGTGCCAGCAGCCTCTTGGGGACTAGCGGCTACAATGAGCAGTTCTTC
CDR3 protein: CASSLLGTSGYNEQFF
V gene: TRBV13
J gene: TRBJ2-1
D gene: TRBD2
CDR3 length: 16
clone size: NA